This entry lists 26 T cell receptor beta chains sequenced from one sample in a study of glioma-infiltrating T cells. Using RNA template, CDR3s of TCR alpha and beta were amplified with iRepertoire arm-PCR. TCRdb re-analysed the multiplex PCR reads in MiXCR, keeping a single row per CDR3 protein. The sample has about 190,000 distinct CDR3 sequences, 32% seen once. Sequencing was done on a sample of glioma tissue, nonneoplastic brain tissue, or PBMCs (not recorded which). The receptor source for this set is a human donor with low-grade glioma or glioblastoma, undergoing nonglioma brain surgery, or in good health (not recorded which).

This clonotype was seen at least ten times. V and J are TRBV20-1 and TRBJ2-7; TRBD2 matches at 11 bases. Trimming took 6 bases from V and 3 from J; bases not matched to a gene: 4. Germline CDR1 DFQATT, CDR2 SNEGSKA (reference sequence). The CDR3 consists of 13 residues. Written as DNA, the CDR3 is TGCAGTGCACCAACTAGCGGGAGCTACGAGCAGTACTTC. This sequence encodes CSAPTSGSYEQYF.

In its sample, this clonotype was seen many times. CDR3 bases: TGTGCCAGCAGGCAAGGGACAGTGCGAGATGAGCAGTTCTTC. Residues: CASRQGTVRDEQFF. The V call is TRBV28, the J call TRBJ2-1, with 7 bases aligning to TRBD1. Trimming took 6 bases from V and 8 from J; bases not matched to a gene: 10. Germline loops: CDR1 MDHEN, CDR2 SYDVKM. This CDR3 is 14 amino acids long.

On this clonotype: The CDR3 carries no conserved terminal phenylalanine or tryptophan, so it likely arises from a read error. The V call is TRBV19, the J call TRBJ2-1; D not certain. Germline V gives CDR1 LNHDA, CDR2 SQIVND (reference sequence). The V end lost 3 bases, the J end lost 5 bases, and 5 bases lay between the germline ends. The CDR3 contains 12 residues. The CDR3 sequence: CASSIDDNEQFL. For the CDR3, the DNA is TGTGCCAGTAGTATCGACGACAATGAGCAGTTCTTA.

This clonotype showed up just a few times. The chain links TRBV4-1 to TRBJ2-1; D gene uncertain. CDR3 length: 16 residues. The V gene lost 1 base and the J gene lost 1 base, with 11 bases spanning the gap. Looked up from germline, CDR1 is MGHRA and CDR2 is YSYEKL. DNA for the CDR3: TGCGCCAGCAGCCAAGTTTCCCAGCATTCCTACAATGAGCAGTTCTTC. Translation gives CASSQVSQHSYNEQFF.

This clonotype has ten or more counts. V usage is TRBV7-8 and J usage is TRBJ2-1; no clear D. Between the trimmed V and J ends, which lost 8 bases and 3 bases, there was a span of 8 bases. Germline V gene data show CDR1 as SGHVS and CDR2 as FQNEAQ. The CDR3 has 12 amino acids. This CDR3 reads CASGGDYNEQFF. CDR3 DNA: TGTGCCAGCGGTGGCGACTACAATGAGCAGTTCTTC. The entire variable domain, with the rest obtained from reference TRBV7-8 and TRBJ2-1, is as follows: GAGVSQSPRYKVAKRGQDVALRCDPISGHVSLFWYQQALGQGPEFLTYFQNEAQLDKSGLPSDRFFAERPEGSVSTLKIQRTQQEDSAVYLCASGGDYNEQFFGPGTRLTVL.

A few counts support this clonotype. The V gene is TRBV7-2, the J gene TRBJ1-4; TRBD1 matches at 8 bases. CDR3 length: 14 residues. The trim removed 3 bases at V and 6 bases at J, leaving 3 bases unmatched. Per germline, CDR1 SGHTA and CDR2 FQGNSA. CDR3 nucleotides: TGTGCCAGCAGCTTTTCAGGGGGCCATGAAAAACTGTTTTTT. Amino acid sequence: CASSFSGGHEKLFF. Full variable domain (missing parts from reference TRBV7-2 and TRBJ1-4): GAGVSQSPSNKVTEKGKDVELRCDPISGHTALYWYRQSLGQGLEFLIYFQGNSAPDKSGLPSDRFSAERTGGSVSTLTIQRTQQEDSAVYLCASSFSGGHEKLFFGSGTQLSVL.

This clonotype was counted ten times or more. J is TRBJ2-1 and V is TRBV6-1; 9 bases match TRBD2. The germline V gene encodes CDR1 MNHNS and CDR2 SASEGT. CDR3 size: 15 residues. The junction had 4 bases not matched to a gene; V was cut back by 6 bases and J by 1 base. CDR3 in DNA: TGTGCCAGCAGGGCTCTAGCGGGATCCTACAATGAGCAGTTCTTC. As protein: CASRALAGSYNEQFF.

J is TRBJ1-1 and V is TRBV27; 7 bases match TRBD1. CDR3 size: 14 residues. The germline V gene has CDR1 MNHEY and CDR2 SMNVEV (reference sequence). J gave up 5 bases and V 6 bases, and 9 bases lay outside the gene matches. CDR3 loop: CASSSRGWGTEAFF. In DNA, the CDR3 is TGTGCCAGCAGCTCCAGGGGGTGGGGGACTGAAGCTTTCTTT.

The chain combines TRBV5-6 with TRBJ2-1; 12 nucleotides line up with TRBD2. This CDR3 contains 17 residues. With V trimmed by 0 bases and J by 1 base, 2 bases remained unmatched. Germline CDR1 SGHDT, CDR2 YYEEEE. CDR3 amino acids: CASSLGGLAGSYNEQFF. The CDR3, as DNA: TGTGCCAGCAGCTTGGGGGGACTAGCGGGTTCCTACAATGAGCAGTTCTTC.

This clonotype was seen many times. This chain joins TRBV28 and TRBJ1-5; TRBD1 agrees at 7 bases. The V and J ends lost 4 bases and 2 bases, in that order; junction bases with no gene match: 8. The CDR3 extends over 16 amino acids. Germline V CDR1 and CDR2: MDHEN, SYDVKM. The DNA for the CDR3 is TGTGCCAGCAGTTCCCCGACAGGGCTGGGCAATCAGCCCCAGCATTTT. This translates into CASSSPTGLGNQPQHF. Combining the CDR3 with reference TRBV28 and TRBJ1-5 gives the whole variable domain DVKVTQSSRYLVKRTGEKVFLECVQDMDHENMFWYRQDPGLGLRLIYFSYDVKMKEKGDIPEGYSVSREKKERFSLILESASTNQTSMYLCASSSPTGLGNQPQHFGDGTRLSIL.

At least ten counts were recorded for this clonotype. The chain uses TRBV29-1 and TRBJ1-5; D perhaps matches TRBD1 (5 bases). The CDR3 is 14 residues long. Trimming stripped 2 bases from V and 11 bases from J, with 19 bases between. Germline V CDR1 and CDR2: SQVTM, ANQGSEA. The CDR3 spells CSVEPLGRPGTQHF. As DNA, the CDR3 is TGCAGCGTTGAACCACTAGGCCGCCCAGGGACCCAGCATTTT.

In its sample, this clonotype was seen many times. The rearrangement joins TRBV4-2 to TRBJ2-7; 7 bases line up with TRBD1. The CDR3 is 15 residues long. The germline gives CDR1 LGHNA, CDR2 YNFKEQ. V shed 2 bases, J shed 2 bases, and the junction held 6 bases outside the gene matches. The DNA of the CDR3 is TGTGCCAGCAGCCAAATCGTCGGGACAGCCTACGAGCAGTACTTC. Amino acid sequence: CASSQIVGTAYEQYF.

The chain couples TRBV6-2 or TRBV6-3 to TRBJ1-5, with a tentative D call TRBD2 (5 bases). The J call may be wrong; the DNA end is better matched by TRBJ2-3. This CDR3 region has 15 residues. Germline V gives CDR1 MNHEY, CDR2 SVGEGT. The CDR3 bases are TGTGCCAGCAGTCCCAGGATACCTAGCAATCAGCCCCAGTATTTT. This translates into CASSPRIPSNQPQYF.

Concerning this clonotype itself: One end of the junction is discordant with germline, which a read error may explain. The CDR3 nucleotides read TGTTCCAGTAGTATAGCTGGGAAAACAGATACGCAGTATTTT. Protein product: CSSSIAGKTDTQYF. The chain employs TRBV19 and TRBJ2-3; no firm D call. Germline V lookup: CDR1 LNHDA, CDR2 SQIVND (reference sequence). The CDR3 extends over 14 amino acids. The full variable domain, completed using reference TRBV19 and TRBJ2-3, is DGGITQSPKYLFRKEGQNVTLSCEQNLNHDAMYWYRQDPGQGLRLIYYSQIVNDFQKGDIAEGYSVSREKKESFPLTVTSAQKNPTAFYLCSSSIAGKTDTQYFGPGTRLTVL.

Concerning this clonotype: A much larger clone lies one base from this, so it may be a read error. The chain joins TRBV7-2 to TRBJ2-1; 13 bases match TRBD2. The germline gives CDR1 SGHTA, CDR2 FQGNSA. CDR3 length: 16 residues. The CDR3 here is CASSSRTSGSYDEQFF. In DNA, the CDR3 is TGTGCCAGCAGCTCCCGGACTAGCGGGAGCTACGATGAGCAGTTCTTC.

CDR3 in DNA: TGTGCCAGCAGTTTAGGTTCGGGGAGGGGCACCGGGGAGCTGTTTTTT. Translation: CASSLGSGRGTGELFF. This sequence joins TRBV12-3 or TRBV12-4 and TRBJ2-2, with TRBD2 identical over 7 bases. This CDR3 spans 16 amino acids. V shed 1 base, J shed 4 bases, and the junction held 6 bases outside the gene matches.

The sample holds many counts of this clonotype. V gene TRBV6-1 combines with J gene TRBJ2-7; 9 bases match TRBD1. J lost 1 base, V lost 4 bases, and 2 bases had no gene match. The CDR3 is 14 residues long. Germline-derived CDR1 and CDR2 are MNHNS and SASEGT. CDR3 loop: CASSAGTGSYEQYF. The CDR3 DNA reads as TGTGCCAGCAGTGCAGGGACAGGGTCCTACGAGCAGTACTTC.

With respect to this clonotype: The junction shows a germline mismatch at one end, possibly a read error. This chain's CDR3 is CASSLPAGGRYAF. Written as DNA, the CDR3 is TGTGCCAGCAGCTTGCCGGCAGGGGGTCGCTACGCCTTC. The chain combines TRBV5-4 with TRBJ1-2; 7 bases line up with TRBD1. CDR1 and CDR2 from the germline V gene are SGHNT and YYREEE (reference sequence). The CDR3 length is 13 residues.

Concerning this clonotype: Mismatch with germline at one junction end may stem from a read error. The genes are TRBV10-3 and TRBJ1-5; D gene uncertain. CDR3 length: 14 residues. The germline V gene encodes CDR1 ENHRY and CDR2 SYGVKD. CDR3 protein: CDISEFTSNQPQHF. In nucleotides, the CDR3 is TGTGACATCAGTGAATTTACCAGCAATCAGCCCCAGCATTTT.

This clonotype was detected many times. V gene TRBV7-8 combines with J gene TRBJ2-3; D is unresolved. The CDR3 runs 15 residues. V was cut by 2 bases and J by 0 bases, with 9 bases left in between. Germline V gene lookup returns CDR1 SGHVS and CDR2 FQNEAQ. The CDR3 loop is CASSLLPSSTDTQYF. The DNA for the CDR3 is TGTGCCAGCAGCTTACTACCGTCTAGCACAGATACGCAGTATTTT.

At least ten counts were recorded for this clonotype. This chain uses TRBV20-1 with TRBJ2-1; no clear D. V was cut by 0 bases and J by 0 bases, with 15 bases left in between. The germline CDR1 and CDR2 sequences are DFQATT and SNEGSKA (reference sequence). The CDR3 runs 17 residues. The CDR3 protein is CSAREGPSLSSYNEQFF. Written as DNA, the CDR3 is TGCAGTGCTAGAGAAGGTCCATCCCTGAGCTCCTACAATGAGCAGTTCTTC.

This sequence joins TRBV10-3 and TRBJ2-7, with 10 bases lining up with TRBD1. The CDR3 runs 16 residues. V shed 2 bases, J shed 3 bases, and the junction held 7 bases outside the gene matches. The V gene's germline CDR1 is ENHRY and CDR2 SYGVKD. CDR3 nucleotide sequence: TGTGCCATCAGTGAGGGTTCCGGGACAGGGGACTACGAGCAGTACTTC. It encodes CAISEGSGTGDYEQYF.

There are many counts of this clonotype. The CDR3 sequence: CASSQDGRGHYEQYF. Here the CDR3 DNA reads TGCGCCAGCAGCCAAGATGGGAGAGGGCACTACGAGCAGTACTTC. The gene calls are TRBV4-3 and TRBJ2-7; weak D call: TRBD2 (5 bases). Trimming took 0 bases from V and 3 from J, leaving 12 bases between them. The CDR3 runs 15 residues. Germline values: CDR1 LGHNA, CDR2 YSLEER.

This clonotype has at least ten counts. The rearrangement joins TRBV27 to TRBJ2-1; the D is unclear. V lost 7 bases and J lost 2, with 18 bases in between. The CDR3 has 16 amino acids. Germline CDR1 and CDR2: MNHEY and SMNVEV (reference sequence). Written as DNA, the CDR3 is TGTGCCAGCACCTATCAACGGCGCCTGGCCTACAATGAGCAGTTCTTC. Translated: CASTYQRRLAYNEQFF.

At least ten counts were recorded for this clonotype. Written as DNA, the CDR3 is TGTGCCAGCGGGCGAGAAGGAGAGACCCAGTACTTC. Protein product: CASGREGETQYF. This chain joins TRBV6-2 or TRBV6-3 and TRBJ2-5; D not resolved. This CDR3 has 12 amino acids. The germline V and J ends were trimmed by 8 bases and 4 bases, with 11 bases remaining between them. Germline CDR1 is MNHEY and CDR2 is SVGEGT.

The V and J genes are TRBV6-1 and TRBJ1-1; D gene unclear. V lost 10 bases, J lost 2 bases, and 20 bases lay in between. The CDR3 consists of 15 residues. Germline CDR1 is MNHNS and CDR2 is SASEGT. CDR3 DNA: TGTGCCACCACCGACCAGGTCTTTTTAAACACTGAAGCTTTCTTT. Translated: CATTDQVFLNTEAFF.